The entry below describes one T cell receptor beta chain. The CDR3 runs to 13 residues. Trimming cost V 4 bases and J 7 bases; bases outside gene matches: 8. Germline assignment: CDR1 SQVTM and CDR2 ANQGSEA. A sample-barcoded 5' primer and a J-beta primer mix were used in a second PCR of roughly 7 to 11 cycles. The template-switch adaptor, which had 12 random nucleotides, put a tag on each cDNA molecule. One entry per CDR3 protein results from TCRdb running MiXCR on the 5' RACE reads. The repertoire holds roughly 1,100,000 distinct CDR3 sequences, approximately 25% seen once, with less than 0.75% in the top ten. The data were obtained in a study of blood T cells in healthy people across ages. The sample was also reused in another study, on T cells of mothers and their children. That work contributes: Whether related or unrelated, pairs show similar shaping of TCR recombination output by thymic selection.

Material for sequencing was blood. The TCR comes from a girl aged 2 to 10 in good health. This rearrangement joins TRBV29-1 to TRBJ1-2, with TRBD1 identical over 8 bases. As DNA, the CDR3 is TGCAGCGTTGGAGTAGGGACAGGAGCTGGCTACACCTTC. Its translation is CSVGVGTGAGYTF.